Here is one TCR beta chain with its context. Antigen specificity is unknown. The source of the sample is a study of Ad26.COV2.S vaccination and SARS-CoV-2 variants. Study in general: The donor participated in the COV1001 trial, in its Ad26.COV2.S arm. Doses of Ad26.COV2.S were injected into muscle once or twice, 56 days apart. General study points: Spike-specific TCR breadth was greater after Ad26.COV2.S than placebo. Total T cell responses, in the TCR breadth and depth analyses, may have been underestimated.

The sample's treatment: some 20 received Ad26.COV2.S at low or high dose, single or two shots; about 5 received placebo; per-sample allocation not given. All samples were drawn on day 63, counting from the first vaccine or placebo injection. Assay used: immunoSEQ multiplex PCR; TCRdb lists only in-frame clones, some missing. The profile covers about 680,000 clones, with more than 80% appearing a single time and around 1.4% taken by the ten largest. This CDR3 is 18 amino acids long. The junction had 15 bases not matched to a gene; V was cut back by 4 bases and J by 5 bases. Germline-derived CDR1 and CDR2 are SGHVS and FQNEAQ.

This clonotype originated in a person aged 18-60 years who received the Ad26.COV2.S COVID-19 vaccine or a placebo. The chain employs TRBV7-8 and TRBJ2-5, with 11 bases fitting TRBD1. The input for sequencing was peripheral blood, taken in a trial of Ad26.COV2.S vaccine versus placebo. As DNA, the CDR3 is TGTGCCAGCAGCTCGACAAGGGACAGGGGGTCCTTCCGGGAGACCCAGTACTTC. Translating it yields CASSSTRDRGSFRETQYF.